Sequencing of this TCR beta chain was carried out in a study of T cells in Graves' hyperthyroidism and ophthalmopathy. About the study: Peripheral blood sampling occurred at initial diagnosis, before any treatment.

Trimming stripped 0 bases from V and 7 bases from J, with 21 bases between. Germline loops: CDR1 LNHNV, CDR2 YYDKDF (reference sequence). The CDR3 covers 17 residues. TCR beta CDR3 region amplification was performed from RNA transcripts. The HTBI set primed first-round TCR CDR3 RT-PCR. Each CDR3 protein gets one entry after TCRdb re-called the multiplex PCR reads with MiXCR. The sample shows a few hundred thousand distinct CDR3 sequences, roughly 13% of them seen only once. Stable Graves' hyperthyroidism meant no ophthalmopathy progression within 18 months. Lactation, pregnancy, other autoimmune disease or uncontrolled infection led to exclusion of patients. The diagnoses drew upon clinical symptoms, serum thyroxine and TRAb, thyroid ultrasound and orbital computed tomography.

The clonotype comes from a woman aged 18-30 years with Graves' hyperthyroidism. The sequencing input was blood. The chain couples TRBV15 to TRBJ1-2, with D perhaps matching TRBD1 (5 bases). CDR3 sequence reads: CATSRDLLLDSNRGYTF. As DNA, the CDR3 is TGTGCCACCAGCAGAGACCTACTCTTAGACAGCAACCGTGGCTACACCTTC. Complete variable domain (other parts from reference TRBV15 and TRBJ1-2): DAMVIQNPRYQVTQFGKPVTLSCSQTLNHNVMYWYQQKSSQAPKLLFHYYDKDFNNEADTPDNFQSRRPNTSFCFLDIRSPGLGDTAMYLCATSRDLLLDSNRGYTFGSGTRLTVV.